This T cell receptor beta chain was sequenced for a study of OX40 agonist ivuxolimab in advanced cancers. The wider study: Patients with hepatocellular carcinoma, melanoma, renal cell or head and neck cancer made up the dose-escalation patients. Study findings and constraints: In CD8+ T cells, expanded clones were on average more numerous than in CD4+.

Patients were ruled out by autoimmune disease history or systemic immunosuppression. Assay: immunoSEQ multiplex PCR; the TCRdb copy retains only in-frame clones and omits some. The sample contains roughly 80,000 clones, around four fifths of which appear only once. With respect to this clone: What it recognizes is unknown.

The CDR3 length is 14 residues. Trimming took off 4 bases at V and 8 bases at J, with 19 bases between the two ends. Germline CDR1 reads SGHNT; CDR2 reads YYREEE (reference sequence). The chain carries TRBV5-4 and TRBJ2-7, with D hard to call. The TCR originated in an adult with an advanced solid tumor such as melanoma, head and neck, liver or kidney cancer. Source: CD4+ or CD8+ T cells sorted from blood, taken in a trial of the OX40 agonist ivuxolimab. CDR3 residues: CASSRASGSIQQYF. The DNA for the CDR3 is TGTGCCAGCAGCCGGGCCTCGGGTTCGATACAGCAGTACTTC.